This T cell receptor beta chain stems from a study of blood T cell repertoires in COVID-19. Study-wide background: Acute and convalescent COVID-19 specimens originated in the United States, Italy and Spain. The analysed material was cDNA or gDNA that came from T cells, B-cell-depleted T cells, or PBMCs.

CDR1 is SGHTA and CDR2 is FQGNSA in the germline V gene. V lost 5 bases to trimming and J lost 5 bases; unmatched junction nucleotides: 5. The CDR3 extends over 14 amino acids. As originally analysed: By means of reference gene primer amplification, nucleated cell counts were estimated. Libraries were prepared by immunoSEQ multiplex PCR; TCRdb keeps only in-frame clonotypes and omits some of them. The V and J calls and the clone size are those of that table, but D and trimming were determined from the DNA. Of 200,000 to 250,000 clones in the sample, around 90% were seen once. Sequenced input: peripheral blood. The receptor was derived from a woman under 30 who had recovered from COVID-19. The genes are TRBV7-2 and TRBJ1-4, with 7 nucleotides matching TRBD1. The CDR3 DNA reads as TGTGCCAGCAGCGTGACAGGGATAAATGAAAAACTGTTTTTT. As protein: CASSVTGINEKLFF. The full variable domain, in which reference TRBV7-2 and TRBJ1-4 provide the parts outside the CDR3, is GAGVSQSPSNKVTEKGKDVELRCDPISGHTALYWYRQSLGQGLEFLIYFQGNSAPDKSGLPSDRFSAERTGGSVSTLTIQRTQQEDSAVYLCASSVTGINEKLFFGSGTQLSVL.